The 5 T cell receptor beta chains in this list originate from one sample, sequenced in a study of CD8 T cells in ankylosing spondylitis. TCRdb re-analysed the 5' RACE reads in MiXCR, keeping a single row per CDR3 protein. The sample contains about 330,000 distinct CDR3 sequences, under 8.5% of which appear only once. Their recognized antigens are unknown. Overall study results and limits: A motif of under ten highly homologous TCR beta variants was seen as apparently characteristic of ankylosing spondylitis blood.

The sequenced sample consisted of blood, either unsorted or a sorted T cell fraction (not recorded which). All receptors come from a male donor with ankylosing spondylitis.

This clonotype was found a few times. The chain joins TRBV5-1 to TRBJ2-5; D possibly uses TRBD1 or TRBD2 (6 bases each). The CDR3 extends over 14 amino acids. Germline V lookup: CDR1 SGHRS, CDR2 YFSETQ. V gave up 4 bases and J gave up 5 bases, with 15 bases separating them. For the CDR3, the DNA is TGCGCCAGCAGCCCTGGAGGGGGAGAGGAGACCCAGTACTTC. It codes for CASSPGGGEETQYF.

Many counts were recorded for this clonotype. The rearrangement uses TRBV29-1 and TRBJ2-3, with no clear D. V lost 5 bases and J lost 6, with 9 bases in between. This CDR3 spans 11 amino acids. The V gene's germline CDR1 is SQVTM and CDR2 ANQGSEA. CDR3 residues: CSVQVSDTQYF. The CDR3 DNA reads TGCAGCGTTCAAGTGAGCGATACGCAGTATTTT.

The chain links TRBV3-1 to TRBJ1-2; tentative D call: TRBD1 (5 bases). V was cut by 2 bases and J by 4 bases, with 11 bases left in between. The CDR3 contains 14 residues. Germline assignment: CDR1 LGHDT and CDR2 YNNKEL (reference sequence). CDR3 residues: CASSQRQLFYGYTF. The CDR3 DNA reads TGTGCCAGCAGCCAACGACAGCTTTTCTATGGCTACACCTTC.

This sequence joins TRBV5-5 and TRBJ2-3; D might be TRBD1 or TRBD2, each matching 5 bases. The germline gives CDR1 SGHKS, CDR2 YYEKEE (reference sequence). V lost 3 bases, J lost 0 bases, and 17 bases lay in between. CDR3 length: 17 amino acids. This CDR3 reads CASSSTPPGPSTDTQYF. The CDR3 nucleotides read TGTGCCAGCAGCTCGACCCCTCCGGGACCCAGCACAGATACGCAGTATTTT.

The chain recombines TRBV28 with TRBJ1-3; TRBD1 might be the D (5 bases). The V gene lost 3 bases and the J gene lost 2 bases, with 5 bases spanning the gap. CDR3 length: 13 amino acids. The germline gives CDR1 MDHEN, CDR2 SYDVKM. The CDR3 sequence: CASSLTAGNTIYF. CDR3 bases: TGTGCCAGCAGTTTGACAGCTGGAAACACCATATATTTT.